This T cell receptor beta chain was obtained from a study of blood T cell repertoires in COVID-19. Germline assignment: CDR1 MNHEY and CDR2 SMNVEV (reference sequence). V lost 5 bases, J lost 5 bases, and 16 bases lay in between. The CDR3 spans 15 residues. Authors' analysis steps: For nucleated cells, counts were estimated from reference gene primer amplification. This table comes from immunoSEQ multiplex PCR, and its TCRdb copy is limited to in-frame clones, with some not included. That table supplies the V and J calls and clone size; D and trimming were determined from the DNA. The table has approximately 68,000 clones, approximately 90% seen once.

Sample: peripheral blood. The TCR originated in a man between 65 and 85 years old with active or convalescent COVID-19. The rearrangement links TRBV27 to TRBJ1-5, with a tentative D call TRBD1 (6 bases). The CDR3 coding sequence is TGTGCCAGCAGTCAAGGCCCAGGGGCGTATCAGCCCCAGCATTTT. This sequence encodes CASSQGPGAYQPQHF.